The 21 T cell receptor beta chains given below trace back to one sample, sequenced in a study of shared clonotypes between healthy human individuals. The data were produced by immunoSEQ multiplex PCR, yet TCRdb's version contains in-frame clones alone and is incomplete. Of 650,000 to 800,000 clones in the sample, roughly 72% were seen once. Material: memory CD4+ T cells sorted from blood. Subset: CD45RA-negative fraction. Receptors were obtained from a woman younger than 45 in good health.

The chain carries TRBV25-1 and TRBJ2-3; TRBD2 matches 8 bases. CDR3 size: 18 residues. The J segment lost 2 bases and the V segment lost 8 bases, leaving 18 bases of the junction unmatched. Germline V CDR1 and CDR2: MGHDK, SYGVNS. The CDR3 loop is CASEPRGAKGWYTDTQYF. The CDR3 bases are TGTGCCAGCGAACCGCGGGGGGCCAAAGGGTGGTACACAGATACGCAGTATTTT. Drawing the rest from reference TRBV25-1 and TRBJ2-3, the complete variable domain is EADIYQTPRYLVIGTGKKITLECSQTMGHDKMYWYQQDPGMELHLIHYSYGVNSTEKGDLSSESTVSRIRTEHFPLTLESARPSHTSQYLCASEPRGAKGWYTDTQYFGPGTRLTVL.

This chain connects TRBV6-1 to TRBJ1-5; D is unresolved. Trimming took 0 bases from V and 4 from J, leaving 10 bases between them. CDR1 and CDR2 (germline): MNHNS, SASEGT. This CDR3 is built from 15 residues. The CDR3 protein is CASSEAGWVNQPQHF. CDR3 DNA sequence: TGTGCCAGCAGTGAAGCAGGGTGGGTGAATCAGCCCCAGCATTTT.

This clone has only a few counts. Distinct nucleotide sequences in the sample also encode this CDR3. V gene TRBV5-1 combines with J gene TRBJ1-1, with 9 positions matching TRBD1. The CDR3 contains 15 residues. J gave up 1 base and V 0 bases, and 1 base lay outside the gene matches. Germline CDR1 and CDR2: SGHRS and YFSETQ. The CDR3 loop reads CASSLVGQGNTEAFF. In nucleotides, the CDR3 is TGCGCCAGCAGCTTGGTGGGACAGGGGAACACTGAAGCTTTCTTT.

The chain links TRBV11-2 to TRBJ1-1, with D unclear. From germline, CDR1 is SGHAT and CDR2 FQNNGV. The CDR3 runs 14 residues. V was clipped by 5 bases and J by 1 base, with 11 bases between them. In DNA, the CDR3 is TGTGCCAGCAGCCTCCACCAGAGGAACACTGAAGCTTTCTTT. Protein: CASSLHQRNTEAFF.

V and J are TRBV11-2 and TRBJ2-7; TRBD1 agrees at 8 bases. Trimming took 4 bases from V and 4 from J; bases not matched to a gene: 9. Germline V CDR1 and CDR2: SGHAT, FQNNGV. This CDR3 comprises 15 residues. This chain's CDR3 is CASSSRDRGYYEQYF. The CDR3 DNA reads as TGTGCCAGCAGCTCCCGAGACAGGGGATATTACGAGCAGTACTTC.

CDR3 protein: CASSQGDGPSSYNEQFF. In DNA, the CDR3 is TGTGCCAGCAGCCAAGGGGACGGGCCTAGCTCCTACAATGAGCAGTTCTTC. The J gene is TRBJ2-1, the V gene TRBV4-2; D assignment may be TRBD1 or TRBD2 (5 bases each). The CDR3 spans 17 residues. The V gene's germline CDR1 is LGHNA and CDR2 YNFKEQ. Trimming took 1 base from V and 0 from J, leaving 13 bases between them.

V gene TRBV5-3 combines with J gene TRBJ2-1; 13 nucleotides match TRBD2. TRBV5-3 is known as an ORF, though its function is uncertain. J lost 8 bases, V lost 2 bases, and 10 bases had no gene match. The CDR3 length is 17 residues. CDR3 region: CARSFGLAGDIGYEQFF. The CDR3 DNA sequence: TGTGCCAGAAGCTTCGGACTAGCGGGAGATATTGGGTATGAGCAGTTCTTC.

The V gene is TRBV28, the J gene TRBJ1-2, with TRBD1 as a possible D gene (5 bases). Deletions cut 6 bases from V and 5 bases from J, with 16 bases between. The CDR3 runs 14 residues. The germline V gene encodes CDR1 MDHEN and CDR2 SYDVKM. This chain's CDR3 is CASRANPGPYGYTF. The CDR3 coding sequence is TGTGCCAGCAGGGCTAACCCGGGACCTTATGGCTACACCTTC.

In this sample, this clone turned up a few times. The V gene is TRBV11-2, the J gene TRBJ2-7, with 12 bases matching TRBD2. There are 16 residues in the CDR3. Losses at the gene ends were 5 bases for V and 5 bases for J; bases not matched to a gene: 10. Germline CDR1 is SGHAT and CDR2 is FQNNGV. The CDR3 coding sequence is TGTGCCAGCAGCCCCAGACTAGCGGGAGTTTTCAACGAGCAGTACTTC. It encodes CASSPRLAGVFNEQYF.

To note about this clone: Other nucleotide sequences in the sample specify the same CDR3. This rearrangement joins TRBV5-1 to TRBJ2-1; 8 bases line up with TRBD2. Germline CDR1 and CDR2: SGHRS and YFSETQ. The junction had 3 bases not matched to a gene; V was cut back by 3 bases and J by 4 bases. CDR3 length equals 14 residues. For the CDR3, the DNA is TGCGCCAGCAGCTCGGCGGGGGGTTACAATGAGCAGTTCTTC. This translates into CASSSAGGYNEQFF.

This chain connects TRBV19 to TRBJ2-2, with 12 positions matching TRBD2. The CDR3 spans 19 residues. Germline trimming cut 1 base from V and 5 bases from J; bases unmatched to any gene: 11. Germline-derived CDR1 and CDR2 are LNHDA and SQIVND (reference sequence). CDR3 sequence: CASSIALASGRVRTGELFF. The CDR3 DNA follows: TGTGCCAGTAGTATAGCGCTGGCTAGCGGGAGGGTCCGGACCGGGGAGCTGTTTTTT.

This clone was counted between two and nine times. The chain recombines TRBV18 with TRBJ2-4; 7 bases map to TRBD1. The CDR3 is 14 residues long. Germline lookup yields CDR1 KGHSH and CDR2 LQKENI. V shed 3 bases, J shed 8 bases, and the junction held 7 bases outside the gene matches. The CDR3 coding sequence is TGTGCCAGCTCACCTCCGACAGGGACGGACATTCAGTACTTC. Translation gives CASSPPTGTDIQYF.

This clone was seen more than once but under ten times. CDR3 sequence: CASSSWRSSYNEQFF. The DNA for the CDR3 is TGTGCCAGCAGCTCGTGGCGGAGCTCCTACAATGAGCAGTTCTTC. The V and J genes are TRBV7-2 and TRBJ2-1; the D is unclear. The CDR3 is made up of 15 amino acids. The ends were cut back, 4 bases at V and 0 bases at J, with 10 bases in the middle. Germline V lookup: CDR1 SGHTA, CDR2 FQGNSA. The whole variable domain, remainder taken from reference TRBV7-2 and TRBJ2-1, is GAGVSQSPSNKVTEKGKDVELRCDPISGHTALYWYRQSLGQGLEFLIYFQGNSAPDKSGLPSDRFSAERTGGSVSTLTIQRTQQEDSAVYLCASSSWRSSYNEQFFGPGTRLTVL.

This chain connects TRBV29-1 to TRBJ1-4; D gene ambiguous. Trimming cost V 4 bases and J 4 bases, with 13 bases left between them. Germline V gene lookup returns CDR1 SQVTM and CDR2 ANQGSEA. The CDR3 length is 14 residues. CDR3 nucleotide sequence: TGCAGCGTTGGGAGGAACGGTCTTAATGAAAAACTGTTTTTT. As protein: CSVGRNGLNEKLFF. Drawing the rest from reference TRBV29-1 and TRBJ1-4, the complete variable domain is SAVISQKPSRDICQRGTSLTIQCQVDSQVTMMFWYRQQPGQSLTLIATANQGSEATYESGFVIDKFPISRPNLTFSTLTVSNMSPEDSSIYLCSVGRNGLNEKLFFGSGTQLSVL.

This rearrangement joins TRBV4-1 to TRBJ2-7; no clear D. Looked up from germline, CDR1 is MGHRA and CDR2 is YSYEKL. With 3 bases removed from V and 4 bases from J, the gap between germline ends came to 19 bases. The CDR3 contains 16 residues. The CDR3 bases are TGCGCCAGCAGCCATCGCGTTAGTGGCGCACCGTACGAGCAGTACTTC. The encoded protein is CASSHRVSGAPYEQYF.

This clone was recorded once. The chain links TRBV15 to TRBJ1-3; no reliable D call. The V and J ends lost 8 bases and 0 bases respectively, with 11 bases between them. Germline CDR1 and CDR2: LNHNV and YYDKDF (reference sequence). The CDR3 length is 14 residues. For the CDR3, the DNA is TGTGCCACCGGACGGGAAGACTCTGGAAACACCATATATTTT. This codes for CATGREDSGNTIYF.

The chain uses TRBV28 and TRBJ1-4; no firm D call. V shed 3 bases and J shed 4 bases, with 9 bases lying between them. CDR1 MDHEN and CDR2 SYDVKM come from the germline V gene. The CDR3 covers 14 residues. CDR3 in DNA: TGTGCCAGCAGTTTGGAACGGATTAATGAAAAACTGTTTTTT. Translation: CASSLERINEKLFF. The variable domain in full, completed from reference TRBV28 and TRBJ1-4, reads DVKVTQSSRYLVKRTGEKVFLECVQDMDHENMFWYRQDPGLGLRLIYFSYDVKMKEKGDIPEGYSVSREKKERFSLILESASTNQTSMYLCASSLERINEKLFFGSGTQLSVL.

This clone was observed a few times. The V gene is TRBV27, the J gene TRBJ1-2, with 8 bases aligning to TRBD1. Trimming took 5 bases from V and 6 from J; bases not matched to a gene: 8. Per the germline V gene, CDR1 is MNHEY and CDR2 is SMNVEV (reference sequence). The CDR3 length is 14 residues. CDR3 sequence reads: CASSPQGVRNGYTF. The CDR3, as DNA: TGTGCCAGCAGTCCACAGGGGGTCAGGAATGGCTACACCTTC.

The chain has TRBV7-2 and TRBJ2-1; no firm D call. Germline V gives CDR1 SGHTA, CDR2 FQGNSA. The germline V and J ends were trimmed by 5 bases and 2 bases, with 10 bases remaining between them. The CDR3 length is 14 residues. CDR3 loop: CASSLVQPYNEQFF. For the CDR3, the DNA is TGTGCCAGCAGCCTAGTCCAGCCCTACAATGAGCAGTTCTTC.

This clone has only one observation. The V gene is TRBV7-2, the J gene TRBJ1-2, with D tentatively TRBD1 (5 bases). Trimming took off 1 base at V and 10 bases at J, with 16 bases between the two ends. CDR1 SGHTA and CDR2 FQGNSA come from the germline V gene. The CDR3 consists of 14 residues. DNA for the CDR3: TGTGCCAGCAGCTTAGTTAGGACGGCGGACATCTACACCTTC. Its protein product is CASSLVRTADIYTF.

The genes are TRBV5-1 and TRBJ1-5, with no clear D. Germline V gene lookup returns CDR1 SGHRS and CDR2 YFSETQ. This CDR3 has 14 residues. Trimming stripped 4 bases from V and 4 bases from J, with 12 bases between. DNA of the CDR3: TGCGCCAGCAGCGTAGGGCCACAGAATCAGCCCCAGCATTTT. Encoded protein: CASSVGPQNQPQHF.